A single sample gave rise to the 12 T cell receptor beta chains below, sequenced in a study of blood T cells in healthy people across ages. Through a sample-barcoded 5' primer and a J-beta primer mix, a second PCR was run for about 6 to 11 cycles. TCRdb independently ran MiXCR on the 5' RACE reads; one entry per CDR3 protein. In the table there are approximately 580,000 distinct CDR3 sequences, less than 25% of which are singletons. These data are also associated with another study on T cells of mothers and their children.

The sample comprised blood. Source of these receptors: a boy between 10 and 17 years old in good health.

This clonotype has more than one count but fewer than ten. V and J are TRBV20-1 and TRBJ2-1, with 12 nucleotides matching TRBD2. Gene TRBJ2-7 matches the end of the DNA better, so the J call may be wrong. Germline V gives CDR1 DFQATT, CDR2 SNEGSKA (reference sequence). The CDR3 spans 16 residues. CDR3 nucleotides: TGCAGTGCTAGAGATGGGCTAGCGGGGGGGCATGACGAGCAGTACTTC. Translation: CSARDGLAGGHDEQYF.

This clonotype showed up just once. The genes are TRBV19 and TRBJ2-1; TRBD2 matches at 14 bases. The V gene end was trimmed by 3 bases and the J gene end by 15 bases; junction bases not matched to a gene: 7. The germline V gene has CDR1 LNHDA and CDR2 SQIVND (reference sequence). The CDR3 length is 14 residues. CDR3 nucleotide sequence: TGTGCCAGTAGTATTCTGACTAGCGGGGGGGCTTCGTTCTTC. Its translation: CASSILTSGGASFF.

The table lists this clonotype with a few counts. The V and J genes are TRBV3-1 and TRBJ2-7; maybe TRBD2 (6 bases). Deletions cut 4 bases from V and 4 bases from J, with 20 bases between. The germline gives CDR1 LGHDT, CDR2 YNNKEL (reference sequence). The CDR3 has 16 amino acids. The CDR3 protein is CASSPRQGPAGYEQYF. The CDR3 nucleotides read TGTGCCAGCAGCCCAAGGCAGGGTCCAGCGGGTTACGAGCAGTACTTC.

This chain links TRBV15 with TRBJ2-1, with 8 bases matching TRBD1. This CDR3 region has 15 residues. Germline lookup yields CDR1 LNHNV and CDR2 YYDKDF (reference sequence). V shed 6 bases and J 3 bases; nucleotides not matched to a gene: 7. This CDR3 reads CATSNGQGNYNEQFF. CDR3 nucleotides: TGTGCCACCAGTAACGGACAGGGCAACTACAATGAGCAGTTCTTC.

CDR3 DNA: TGCAGTGCTACCGGGACTAGCGGGAGCTCTGCCAAAAACATTCAGTACTTC. This codes for CSATGTSGSSAKNIQYF. The V call is TRBV20-1, the J call TRBJ2-4, with 14 nucleotides matching TRBD2. This CDR3 is built from 17 residues. With 4 bases clipped from V and 1 base from J, the junction kept 6 bases outside the gene matches. The V gene's germline CDR1 is DFQATT and CDR2 SNEGSKA (reference sequence).

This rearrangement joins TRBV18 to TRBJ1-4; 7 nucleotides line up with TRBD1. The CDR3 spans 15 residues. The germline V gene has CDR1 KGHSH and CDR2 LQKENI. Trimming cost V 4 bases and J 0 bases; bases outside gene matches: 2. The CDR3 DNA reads TGTGCCAGCTCACTGGGACAGTCAACTAATGAAAAACTGTTTTTT. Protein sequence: CASSLGQSTNEKLFF. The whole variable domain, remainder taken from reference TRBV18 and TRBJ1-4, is NAGVMQNPRHLVRRRGQEARLRCSPMKGHSHVYWYRQLPEEGLKFMVYLQKENIIDESGMPKERFSAEFPKEGPSILRIQQVVRGDSAAYFCASSLGQSTNEKLFFGSGTQLSVL.

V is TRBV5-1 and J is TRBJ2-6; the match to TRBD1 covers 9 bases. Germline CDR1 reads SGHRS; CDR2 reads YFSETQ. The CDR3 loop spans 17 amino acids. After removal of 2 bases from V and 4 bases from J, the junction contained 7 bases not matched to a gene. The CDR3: CASSLSLTGGGANVLTF. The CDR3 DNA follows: TGCGCCAGCAGCTTAAGCTTGACAGGGGGAGGGGCCAACGTCCTGACTTTC.

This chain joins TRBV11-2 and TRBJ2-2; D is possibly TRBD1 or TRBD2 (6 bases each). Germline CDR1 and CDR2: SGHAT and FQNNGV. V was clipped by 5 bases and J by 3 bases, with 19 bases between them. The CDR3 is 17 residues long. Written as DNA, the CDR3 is TGTGCCAGCAGCAAAGGGTGGGGGGCGAGGGACACCGGGGAGCTGTTTTTT. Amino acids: CASSKGWGARDTGELFF.

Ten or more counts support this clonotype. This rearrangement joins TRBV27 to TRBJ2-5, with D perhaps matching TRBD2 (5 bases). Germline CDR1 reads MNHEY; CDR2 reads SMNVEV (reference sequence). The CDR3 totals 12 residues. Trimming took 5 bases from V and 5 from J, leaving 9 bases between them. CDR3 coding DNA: TGTGCCAGCAGTGGAACGGGGGAGACCCAGTACTTC. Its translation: CASSGTGETQYF.

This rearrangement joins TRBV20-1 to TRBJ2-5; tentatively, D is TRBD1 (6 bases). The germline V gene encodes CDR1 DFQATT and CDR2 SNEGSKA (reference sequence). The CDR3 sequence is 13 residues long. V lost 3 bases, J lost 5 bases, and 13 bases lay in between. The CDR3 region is CSARTGFGETQYF. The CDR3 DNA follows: TGCAGTGCTAGGACAGGCTTTGGGGAGACCCAGTACTTC.

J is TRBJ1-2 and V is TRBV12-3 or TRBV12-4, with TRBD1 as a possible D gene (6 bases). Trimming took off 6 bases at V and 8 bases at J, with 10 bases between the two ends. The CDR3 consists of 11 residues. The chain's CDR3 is CASSKGQGYTF. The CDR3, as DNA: TGTGCCAGCAGCAAAGGACAGGGCTACACCTTC.

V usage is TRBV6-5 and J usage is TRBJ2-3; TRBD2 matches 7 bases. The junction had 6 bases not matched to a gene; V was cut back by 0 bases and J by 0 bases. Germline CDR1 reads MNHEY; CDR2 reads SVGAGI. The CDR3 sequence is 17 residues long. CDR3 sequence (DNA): TGTGCCAGCAGTTACTCGAATCGCGGGGGTAGCACAGATACGCAGTATTTT. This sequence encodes CASSYSNRGGSTDTQYF.